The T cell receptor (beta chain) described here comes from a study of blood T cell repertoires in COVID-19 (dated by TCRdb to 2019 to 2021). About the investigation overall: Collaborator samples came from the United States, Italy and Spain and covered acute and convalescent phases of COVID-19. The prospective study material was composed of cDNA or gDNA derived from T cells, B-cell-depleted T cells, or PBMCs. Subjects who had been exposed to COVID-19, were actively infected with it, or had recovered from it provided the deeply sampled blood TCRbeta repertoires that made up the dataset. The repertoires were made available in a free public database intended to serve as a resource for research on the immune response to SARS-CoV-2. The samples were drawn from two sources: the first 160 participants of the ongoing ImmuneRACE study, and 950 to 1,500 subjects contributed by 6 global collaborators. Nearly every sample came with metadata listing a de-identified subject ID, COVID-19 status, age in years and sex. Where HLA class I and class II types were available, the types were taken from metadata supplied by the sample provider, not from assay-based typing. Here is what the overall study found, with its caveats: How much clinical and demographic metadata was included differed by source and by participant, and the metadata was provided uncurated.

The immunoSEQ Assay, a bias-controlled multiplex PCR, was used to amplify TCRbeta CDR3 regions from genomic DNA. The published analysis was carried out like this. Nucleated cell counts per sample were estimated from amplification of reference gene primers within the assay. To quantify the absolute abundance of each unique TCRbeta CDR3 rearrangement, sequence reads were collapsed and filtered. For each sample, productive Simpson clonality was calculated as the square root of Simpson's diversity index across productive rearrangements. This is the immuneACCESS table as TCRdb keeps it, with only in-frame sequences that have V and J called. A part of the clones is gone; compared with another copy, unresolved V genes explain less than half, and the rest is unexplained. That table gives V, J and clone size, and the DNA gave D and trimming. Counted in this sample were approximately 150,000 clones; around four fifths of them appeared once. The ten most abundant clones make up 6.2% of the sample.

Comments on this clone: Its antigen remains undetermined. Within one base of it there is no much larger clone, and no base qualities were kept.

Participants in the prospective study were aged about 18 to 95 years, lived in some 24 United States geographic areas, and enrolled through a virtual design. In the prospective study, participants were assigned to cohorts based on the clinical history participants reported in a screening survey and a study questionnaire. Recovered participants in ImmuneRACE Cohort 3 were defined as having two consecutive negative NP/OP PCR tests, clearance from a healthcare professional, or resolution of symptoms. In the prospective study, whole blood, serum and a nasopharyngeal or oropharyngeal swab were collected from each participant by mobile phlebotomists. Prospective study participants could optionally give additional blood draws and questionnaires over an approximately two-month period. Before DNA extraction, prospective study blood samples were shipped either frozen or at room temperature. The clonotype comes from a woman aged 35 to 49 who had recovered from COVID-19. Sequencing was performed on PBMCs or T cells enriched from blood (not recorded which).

CDR3 sequence: CASSPRGQGTNYGYTF. The nucleotides read TGTGCCAGCAGCCCACGTGGACAGGGGACTAACTATGGCTACACCTTC. The V and J genes are TRBV3-1 (or the pseudogene TRBV3-2) and TRBJ1-2, with TRBD1 matching 9 junction bases. At the junction V is shortened by 4 bases and J by 0 bases; bases outside the gene matches: 6. Counted from cysteine to phenylalanine, this CDR3 has 16 amino acids. Only CDR3 DNA remains: 48 bases, in frame from the first base. Via the germline V gene (reference sequence), CDR1 is LGHDT and CDR2 YNNKEL.